This entry lists 17 T cell receptor beta chains sequenced from one sample in a study of T cell repertoires and HLA-DP antigens. The protocol was immunoSEQ multiplex PCR, while the TCRdb copy is restricted to in-frame clones and leaves out a portion. The sample lists 90,000 to 130,000 clones; nearly 95% were seen once. Their antigens are not known. Sequences were obtained from CD4+ T cells from PBMCs. The receptors shown here come from a young woman in good health and CMV-seronegative.

The V and J genes are TRBV11-3 and TRBJ2-1; 9 bases line up with TRBD2. Unmatched junction bases numbered 4, after V lost 1 base and J lost 6 bases. CDR3 length: 15 amino acids. Germline values: CDR1 SGHNT, CDR2 YENEEA. The CDR3 DNA reads as TGTGCCAGCAGCTTAGCCGGGACTAGCCCCAATGAGCAGTTCTTC. Its translation is CASSLAGTSPNEQFF.

This rearrangement joins TRBV4-3 to TRBJ1-4; tentatively, D is TRBD1 (6 bases). Germline V gene sequence: CDR1 LGHNA, CDR2 YSLEER. This CDR3 is 16 amino acids long. The V and J ends lost 0 bases and 3 bases respectively, with 11 bases between them. The CDR3 sequence: CASSQDGRGANEKLFF. DNA of the CDR3: TGCGCCAGCAGCCAAGATGGTAGGGGGGCTAATGAAAAACTGTTTTTT.

V is TRBV4-3 and J is TRBJ2-5; TRBD1 is a possible D gene (5 bases). Germline CDR1 and CDR2: LGHNA and YSLEER. V was clipped by 0 bases and J by 1 base, with 9 bases between them. This CDR3 has 15 amino acids. In DNA, the CDR3 is TGCGCCAGCAGCCAAGATAGCCAGGGCCAAGAGACCCAGTACTTC. It codes for CASSQDSQGQETQYF.

V is TRBV27 and J is TRBJ2-2; D is perhaps TRBD1 (5 bases). This CDR3 is built from 14 residues. Germline V CDR1 and CDR2: MNHEY, SMNVEV (reference sequence). Trimming took 3 bases from V and 6 from J, leaving 11 bases between them. CDR3: CASSFQGLAGELFF. The CDR3 nucleotides are TGTGCCAGCAGTTTTCAGGGCTTGGCCGGGGAGCTGTTTTTT.

Notes on this clone: Within the sample, other DNA sequences also encode this same CDR3. The chain links TRBV28 to TRBJ1-2, with unresolved D. The germline V gene encodes CDR1 MDHEN and CDR2 SYDVKM. The germline V and J ends were trimmed by 2 bases and 7 bases, with 8 bases remaining between them. The CDR3 is made up of 12 amino acids. In DNA, the CDR3 is TGTGCCAGCAGTTTACGGGGTAGTGGCTACACCTTC. Translation gives CASSLRGSGYTF.

This clone has a single count. The rearrangement joins TRBV28 to TRBJ2-1; D is ambiguous. The CDR3 has 14 residues. The V gene's germline CDR1 is MDHEN and CDR2 SYDVKM. V was shortened by 7 bases and J by 3 bases, with 13 bases between the two germline ends. CDR3 sequence (DNA): TGTGCCAGCACCCGAGACTTCCTCTACAATGAGCAGTTCTTC. Residues: CASTRDFLYNEQFF.

The chain combines TRBV19 with TRBJ2-3, with D possibly matching TRBD1 (6 bases). The CDR3 sequence is 14 residues long. The V gene lost 3 bases and the J gene lost 2 bases, with 9 bases spanning the gap. Germline V gene sequence: CDR1 LNHDA, CDR2 SQIVND (reference sequence). The CDR3 DNA sequence: TGTGCCAGTAGTATCCAGGGGATCACAGATACGCAGTATTTT. This gives the protein CASSIQGITDTQYF.

The CDR3: CASRNVLGGIAKNIQYF. The CDR3 coding sequence is TGTGCCAGTAGAAACGTTCTGGGGGGGATCGCCAAAAACATTCAGTACTTC. The gene calls are TRBV19 and TRBJ2-4, with 7 nucleotides matching TRBD2. V was clipped by 6 bases and J by 1 base; unmatched bases: 12. Germline CDR1 LNHDA, CDR2 SQIVND (reference sequence). The CDR3 covers 17 residues.

The gene calls are TRBV7-9 and TRBJ2-2; D unresolved. The CDR3 has 13 amino acids. V dropped 2 bases and J dropped 4 bases, with 5 bases sitting between them. Germline V gene sequence: CDR1 SEHNR, CDR2 FQNEAQ (reference sequence). The CDR3 bases are TGTGCCAGCAGCTTACAGAGCACCGGGGAGCTGTTTTTT. It specifies CASSLQSTGELFF.

This clone was seen only once. The rearrangement uses TRBV4-3 and TRBJ1-4; 8 bases align to TRBD1. V dropped 4 bases and J dropped 6; count of bases not matched to a gene: 4. The CDR3 sequence is 14 residues long. Germline V gives CDR1 LGHNA, CDR2 YSLEER. DNA for the CDR3: TGCGCCAGCAGCCCAGGACAGGGCGATGAAAAACTGTTTTTT. Its protein is CASSPGQGDEKLFF.

J is TRBJ2-1 and V is TRBV28; weak D call: TRBD2 (6 bases). Trimming took off 5 bases at V and 4 bases at J, with 15 bases between the two ends. The CDR3 has 15 residues. Germline V lookup: CDR1 MDHEN, CDR2 SYDVKM. CDR3 nucleotide sequence: TGTGCCAGCAGTCGTAGGACTGGGAGGTACAATGAGCAGTTCTTC. Translated, it gives CASSRRTGRYNEQFF. The full variable domain, rest sourced from reference TRBV28 and TRBJ2-1, is DVKVTQSSRYLVKRTGEKVFLECVQDMDHENMFWYRQDPGLGLRLIYFSYDVKMKEKGDIPEGYSVSREKKERFSLILESASTNQTSMYLCASSRRTGRYNEQFFGPGTRLTVL.

V and J are TRBV5-4 and TRBJ1-4, with D maybe TRBD1 (5 bases). V was shortened by 3 bases and J by 3 bases, with 15 bases between the two germline ends. Germline V gene lookup returns CDR1 SGHNT and CDR2 YYREEE (reference sequence). The CDR3 length is 16 residues. The CDR3 DNA is TGTGCCAGCAGCTCGGGTAGGGGAGCGCCTAATGAAAAACTGTTTTTT. This encodes CASSSGRGAPNEKLFF.

Concerning this clone: The sample carries other DNA sequences with the same CDR3. The chain combines TRBV5-1 with TRBJ2-1, with TRBD2 matching over 9 bases. This CDR3 spans 16 amino acids. CDR1 SGHRS and CDR2 YFSETQ come from the germline V gene. With 0 bases clipped from V and 1 base from J, the junction kept 2 bases outside the gene matches. The CDR3 here is CASSLGLAGSYNEQFF. The DNA of the CDR3 is TGCGCCAGCAGCTTGGGTCTAGCGGGGTCCTACAATGAGCAGTTCTTC.

The rearrangement uses TRBV18 and TRBJ1-4, with TRBD1 identical over 11 bases. The germline CDR1 and CDR2 sequences are KGHSH and LQKENI. The CDR3 runs to 17 residues. Losses at the gene ends were 2 bases for V and 5 bases for J; bases not matched to a gene: 7. DNA of the CDR3: TGTGCCAGCTCACCAGGGACAGGGGGGAACTCAAATGAAAAACTGTTTTTT. Its protein product is CASSPGTGGNSNEKLFF.

The chain links TRBV11-2 to TRBJ2-3, with D tentatively TRBD1 (7 bases). Per germline, CDR1 SGHAT and CDR2 FQNNGV. This CDR3 has 17 residues. V lost 2 bases and J 2 bases, leaving 17 bases between the germline ends. As DNA, the CDR3 is TGTGCCAGCAGCTTACGTCAGGGGGGCAAGTTCACAGATACGCAGTATTTT. Residues: CASSLRQGGKFTDTQYF.

The chain joins TRBV5-4 to TRBJ2-5; possible D gene TRBD2, 5 bases. Germline values: CDR1 SGHNT, CDR2 YYREEE (reference sequence). This CDR3 has 13 residues. Trimming pared 4 bases from V and 2 bases from J, leaving 9 bases between. The CDR3 loop is CASSTGEQETQYF. The CDR3 DNA reads as TGTGCCAGCAGCACCGGGGAGCAAGAGACCCAGTACTTC.

The chain carries TRBV28 and TRBJ1-1; TRBD1 matches at 7 bases. The germline gives CDR1 MDHEN, CDR2 SYDVKM. The CDR3 runs 16 residues. V dropped 4 bases and J dropped 0; count of bases not matched to a gene: 8. As DNA, the CDR3 is TGTGCCAGCAGTTCAAACAGGGGTGTAATGAACACTGAAGCTTTCTTT. The encoded protein is CASSSNRGVMNTEAFF.